These T cell receptor beta chains were read from a single sample in a study of blood T cell repertoires in COVID-19. The data were produced by immunoSEQ multiplex PCR, yet TCRdb's version contains in-frame clones alone and is incomplete. The data contain over 150,000 clones, roughly 89% of them singletons. Sequenced material: peripheral blood. The receptors derive from a woman in her sixties who had recovered from COVID-19. Each CDR3 is given with its conserved first and last residue. The order of the fields is clone size, D gene, V gene, J gene, CDR3 protein, CDR3 DNA. D genes are given only for firm matches. The size entry is marked missing in some rows and otherwise reads once, few, many or a size class.

size: -; D: TRBD1; V: TRBV10-3; J: TRBJ2-5; CDR3: CAISDGTGRQETQYF; DNA: TGTGCCATCAGTGACGGGACAGGGAGACAAGAGACCCAGTACTTC
size: few; D: -; V: TRBV11-2; J: TRBJ1-2; CDR3: CASSLDLDRVGARDGYTF; DNA: TGTGCCAGCAGCTTAGATCTGGATAGGGTGGGAGCTCGCGATGGCTACACCTTC
size: -; D: -; V: TRBV7-3; J: TRBJ2-6; CDR3: CASSFQGSGANVLTF; DNA: TGTGCCAGCAGCTTCCAGGGCTCTGGGGCCAACGTCCTGACTTTC
size: -; D: -; V: TRBV28; J: TRBJ1-2; CDR3: CASSRGGEPYGYTF; DNA: TGTGCCAGCAGCCGCGGGGGGGAGCCCTATGGCTACACCTTC
size: -; D: TRBD1; V: TRBV2; J: TRBJ1-2; CDR3: CASSDYNRGIGGYTF; DNA: TGTGCCAGCAGTGATTATAACAGGGGAATTGGAGGCTACACCTTC
size: -; D: TRBD1; V: TRBV6-5; J: TRBJ2-1; CDR3: CASISQGNEQFF; DNA: TGTGCCAGCATTTCACAGGGGAATGAGCAGTTCTTC
size: -; D: -; V: TRBV18; J: TRBJ1-6; CDR3: CASSRDGDNSPLHF; DNA: TGTGCCAGCTCCCGGGATGGCGATAATTCACCCCTCCACTTT
size: -; D: TRBD2; V: TRBV10-3; J: TRBJ2-5; CDR3: CAISAGTSGEETQYF; DNA: TGTGCCATCAGTGCCGGGACTAGCGGGGAAGAGACCCAGTACTTC
size: -; D: -; V: TRBV7-2; J: TRBJ2-1; CDR3: CASSAVRAGEQFF; DNA: TGTGCCAGCAGCGCCGTGAGGGCGGGGGAGCAGTTCTTC
size: -; D: -; V: TRBV7-6; J: TRBJ2-7; CDR3: CASSPGVGLAGPEQYF; DNA: TGTGCCAGCAGCCCAGGGGTCGGGCTAGCAGGGCCCGAGCAGTACTTC
size: -; D: TRBD1; V: TRBV28; J: TRBJ2-2; CDR3: CASRPAPQGVSGELFF; DNA: TGTGCCAGCAGGCCCGCCCCACAGGGGGTATCCGGGGAGCTGTTTTTT
size: -; D: TRBD1; V: TRBV6-4; J: TRBJ1-2; CDR3: CASSDLTGVGGYTF; DNA: TGTGCCAGCAGTGACTTAACAGGGGTAGGCGGCTACACCTTC
size: -; D: -; V: TRBV11-3; J: TRBJ2-7; CDR3: CASSLTPSYEQYF; DNA: TGTGCCAGCAGCTTGACACCCTCCTACGAGCAGTACTTC
size: -; D: TRBD1; V: TRBV6-5; J: TRBJ1-1; CDR3: CASRGTGRGTEAFF; DNA: TGTGCCAGCAGAGGGACAGGCCGCGGCACTGAAGCTTTCTTT
size: -; D: TRBD1; V: TRBV28; J: TRBJ2-1; CDR3: CASSLGGTGRNEQFF; DNA: TGTGCCAGCAGTTTAGGGGGGACAGGGAGGAATGAGCAGTTCTTC
size: -; D: -; V: TRBV25-1; J: TRBJ1-2; CDR3: CASSDPGQLYGYTF; DNA: TGTGCCAGCAGTGACCCAGGACAGCTCTATGGCTACACCTTC
size: -; D: -; V: TRBV5-1; J: TRBJ1-4; CDR3: CASSPLVSANEKLFF; DNA: TGCGCCAGCAGCCCACTAGTTTCCGCTAATGAAAAACTGTTTTTT
size: -; D: TRBD2; V: TRBV6-6; J: TRBJ2-7; CDR3: CASRTSGGTYEQYF; DNA: TGTGCCAGCAGGACTAGCGGGGGAACCTACGAGCAGTACTTC
size: -; D: TRBD1; V: TRBV28; J: TRBJ1-1; CDR3: CASSSSQGQLLWGAFF; DNA: TGTGCCAGCAGTTCCAGTCAGGGACAGCTCCTTTGGGGAGCTTTCTTT
size: -; D: TRBD1; V: TRBV5-1; J: TRBJ1-4; CDR3: CASSLAAGGGTNEKLFF; DNA: TGCGCCAGCAGCTTGGCCGCAGGGGGAGGAACTAATGAAAAACTGTTTTTT
size: -; D: TRBD1; V: TRBV19; J: TRBJ1-5; CDR3: CASSILTGGGSNQPQHF; DNA: TGTGCCAGTAGTATCCTAACAGGGGGCGGAAGCAATCAGCCCCAGCATTTT
size: few; D: -; V: TRBV5-8; J: TRBJ2-7; CDR3: CASSFKDGRDEQYF; DNA: TGTGCCAGCAGCTTCAAGGACGGGCGGGACGAGCAGTACTTC
size: -; D: -; V: TRBV7-2; J: TRBJ2-7; CDR3: CASSLPAGAYEQYF; DNA: TGTGCCAGCAGCTTGCCGGCCGGGGCCTACGAGCAGTACTTC
size: -; D: TRBD2; V: TRBV4-1; J: TRBJ2-5; CDR3: CASSQTIAGDQETQYF; DNA: TGCGCCAGCAGCCAAACCATAGCGGGGGATCAAGAGACCCAGTACTTC
size: -; D: -; V: TRBV5-6; J: TRBJ1-5; CDR3: CASSPFQDRQSQPQHF; DNA: TGTGCCAGCAGCCCCTTTCAGGACAGACAGAGTCAGCCCCAGCATTTT
size: -; D: -; V: TRBV6-1; J: TRBJ1-1; CDR3: CASSEAQTMNTEAFF; DNA: TGTGCCAGCAGTGAAGCACAGACTATGAACACTGAAGCTTTCTTT
size: -; D: TRBD2; V: TRBV5-6; J: TRBJ2-3; CDR3: CASSLISIQGLSDTQYF; DNA: TGTGCCAGCAGCTTGATATCCATTCAGGGACTATCGGATACGCAGTATTTT
size: -; D: -; V: TRBV9; J: TRBJ2-5; CDR3: CASSDSWETQYF; DNA: TGTGCCAGCAGCGATAGCTGGGAGACCCAGTACTTC
size: many; D: -; V: TRBV6-5; J: TRBJ1-2; CDR3: CASRMAGQGYTF; DNA: TGTGCCAGCAGGATGGCAGGGCAAGGCTACACCTTC
size: -; D: TRBD2; V: TRBV24-1; J: TRBJ2-1; CDR3: CATSDPRGGGNEQFF; DNA: TGTGCCACCAGTGATCCCCGGGGGGGCGGCAATGAGCAGTTCTTC
size: -; D: -; V: TRBV11-2; J: TRBJ2-2; CDR3: CASSSAGNTGELFF; DNA: TGTGCCAGCAGCTCAGCAGGGAACACCGGGGAGCTGTTTTTT
size: -; D: TRBD2; V: TRBV5-1; J: TRBJ2-2; CDR3: CASSPGGGTGELFF; DNA: TGCGCCAGCAGCCCGGGAGGCGGCACCGGGGAGCTGTTTTTT
size: -; D: -; V: TRBV19; J: TRBJ2-5; CDR3: CASSIGRGETQYF; DNA: TGTGCCAGTAGTATAGGGCGAGGAGAGACCCAGTACTTC
size: -; D: -; V: TRBV19; J: TRBJ2-5; CDR3: CASSRGQQETQYF; DNA: TGTGCCAGTAGTCGCGGGCAGCAAGAGACCCAGTACTTC
size: -; D: TRBD2; V: TRBV4-1; J: TRBJ2-5; CDR3: CASSHEPGGKTQYF; DNA: TGCGCCAGCAGCCACGAACCCGGGGGGAAGACCCAGTACTTC